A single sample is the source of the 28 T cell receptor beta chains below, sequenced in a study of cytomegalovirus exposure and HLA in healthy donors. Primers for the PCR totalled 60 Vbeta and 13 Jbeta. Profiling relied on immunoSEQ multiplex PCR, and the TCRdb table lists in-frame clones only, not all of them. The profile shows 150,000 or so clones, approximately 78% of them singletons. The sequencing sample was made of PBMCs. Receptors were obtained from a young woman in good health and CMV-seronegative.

In DNA, the CDR3 is TGCGCCAGCAGCTTGATTGAGACCGGGGAGCTGTTTTTT. Encoded protein: CASSLIETGELFF. This chain connects TRBV5-1 to TRBJ2-2; no clear D gene. The germline V and J ends were trimmed by 1 base and 5 bases, with 6 bases remaining between them. The germline CDR1 and CDR2 sequences are SGHRS and YFSETQ. This CDR3 is 13 amino acids long.

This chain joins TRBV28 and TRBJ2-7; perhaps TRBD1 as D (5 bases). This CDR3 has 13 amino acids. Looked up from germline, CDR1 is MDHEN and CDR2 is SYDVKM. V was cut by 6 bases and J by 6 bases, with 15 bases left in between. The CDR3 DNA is TGTGCCAGCAGGGGGCACAGTGAACGCGAGCAGTACTTC. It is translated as CASRGHSEREQYF.

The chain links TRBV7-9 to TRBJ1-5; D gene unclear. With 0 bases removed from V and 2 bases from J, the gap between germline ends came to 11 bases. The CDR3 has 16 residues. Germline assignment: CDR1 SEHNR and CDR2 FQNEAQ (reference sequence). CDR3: CASSLAQATGNQPQHF. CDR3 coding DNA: TGTGCCAGCAGCTTAGCCCAGGCAACAGGCAATCAGCCCCAGCATTTT.

CDR3 sequence: CASSTRAIRGNTIYF. Here the CDR3 DNA reads TGTGCCAGCAGCACCAGGGCAATCCGGGGGAACACCATATATTTT. V usage is TRBV6-1 and J usage is TRBJ1-3, with D possibly matching TRBD1 (5 bases). The germline V gene encodes CDR1 MNHNS and CDR2 SASEGT. The V end lost 6 bases, the J end lost 7 bases, and 19 bases lay between the germline ends. This CDR3 has 15 residues.

The CDR3 is CASNLTPGLINEQFF. CDR3 in DNA: TGTGCCAGCAACCTTACTCCGGGACTTATAAATGAGCAGTTCTTC. The chain carries TRBV2 and TRBJ2-1; D is perhaps TRBD2 (6 bases). Germline-derived CDR1 and CDR2 are SNHLY and FYNNEI. Trimming shortened V by 7 bases and J by 7 bases, and 20 bases separated the two germline ends. The CDR3 length is 15 residues.

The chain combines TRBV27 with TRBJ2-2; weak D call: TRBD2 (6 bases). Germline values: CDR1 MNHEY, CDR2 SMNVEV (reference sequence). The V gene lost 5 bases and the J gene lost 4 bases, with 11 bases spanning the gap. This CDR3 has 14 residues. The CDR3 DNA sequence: TGTGCCAGCAGTCAGACTAGGACCACCGGGGAGCTGTTTTTT. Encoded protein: CASSQTRTTGELFF.

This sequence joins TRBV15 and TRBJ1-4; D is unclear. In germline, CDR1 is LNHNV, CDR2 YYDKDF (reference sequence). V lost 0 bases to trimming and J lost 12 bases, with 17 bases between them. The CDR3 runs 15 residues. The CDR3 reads CATSRESYAREQLFF. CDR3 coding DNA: TGTGCCACCAGCAGAGAGTCGTACGCGCGCGAACAACTGTTTTTT.

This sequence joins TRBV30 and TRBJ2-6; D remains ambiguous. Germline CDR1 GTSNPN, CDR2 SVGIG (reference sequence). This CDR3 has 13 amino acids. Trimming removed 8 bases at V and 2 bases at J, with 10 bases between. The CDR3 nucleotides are TGTGCCGGTAAAGTAGCTGGGGCCAACGTCCTGACTTTC. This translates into CAGKVAGANVLTF.

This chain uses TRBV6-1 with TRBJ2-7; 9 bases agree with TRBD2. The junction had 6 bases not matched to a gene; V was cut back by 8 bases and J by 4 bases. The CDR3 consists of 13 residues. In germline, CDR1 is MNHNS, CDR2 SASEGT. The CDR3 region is CASGPSGGYEQYF. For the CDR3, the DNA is TGTGCCAGCGGGCCCAGCGGGGGGTACGAGCAGTACTTC.

The CDR3 sequence is CASSEIGTGPASYNEQFF. In nucleotides, the CDR3 is TGTGCCAGCAGTGAAATAGGGACAGGGCCTGCCTCCTACAATGAGCAGTTCTTC. The chain links TRBV2 to TRBJ2-1; 9 positions match TRBD1. This CDR3 is built from 18 residues. V gave up 2 bases and J gave up 0 bases; unmatched junction bases: 8. Per the germline V gene, CDR1 is SNHLY and CDR2 is FYNNEI.

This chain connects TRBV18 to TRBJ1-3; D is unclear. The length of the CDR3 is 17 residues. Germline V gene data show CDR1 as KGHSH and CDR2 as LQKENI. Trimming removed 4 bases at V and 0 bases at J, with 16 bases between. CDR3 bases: TGTGCCAGCTCACTCGATGGTCGAAGCCTCTCTGGAAACACCATATATTTT. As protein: CASSLDGRSLSGNTIYF.

For the CDR3, the DNA is TGTGCCAGCAGCTTAGTGGGACAGGGGATTAGGAACACTGAAGCTTTCTTT. Its translation is CASSLVGQGIRNTEAFF. V usage is TRBV13 and J usage is TRBJ1-1, with TRBD1 matching over 10 bases. V lost 1 base to trimming and J lost 1 base; unmatched junction nucleotides: 6. The CDR3 length is 17 residues. Germline V CDR1 and CDR2: PRHDT, FYEKMQ (reference sequence).

CDR3 sequence (DNA): TGTGCCAGCAGTTCCCGGGCTCGAGGGAACTATGGCTACACCTTC. Amino acid sequence: CASSSRARGNYGYTF. The chain links TRBV27 to TRBJ1-2; no firm D call. CDR1 and CDR2 (germline): MNHEY, SMNVEV (reference sequence). Trimming cost V 4 bases and J 2 bases, with 14 bases left between them. The CDR3 spans 15 residues.

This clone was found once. The CDR3 sequence is CASSLKRDPFYEQYF. The CDR3 DNA sequence: TGTGCCAGCAGTCTTAAGCGGGACCCGTTCTACGAGCAGTACTTC. The chain has TRBV27 and TRBJ2-7; 7 positions agree with TRBD2. J lost 3 bases, V lost 5 bases, and 10 bases had no gene match. The CDR3 sequence is 15 residues long. Germline values: CDR1 MNHEY, CDR2 SMNVEV (reference sequence).

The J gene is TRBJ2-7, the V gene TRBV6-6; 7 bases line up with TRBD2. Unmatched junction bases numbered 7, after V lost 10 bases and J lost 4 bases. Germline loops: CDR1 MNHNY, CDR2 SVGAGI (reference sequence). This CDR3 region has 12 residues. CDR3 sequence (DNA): TGTGCCACAAGTCTAGCGGATTACGAGCAGTACTTC. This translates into CATSLADYEQYF.

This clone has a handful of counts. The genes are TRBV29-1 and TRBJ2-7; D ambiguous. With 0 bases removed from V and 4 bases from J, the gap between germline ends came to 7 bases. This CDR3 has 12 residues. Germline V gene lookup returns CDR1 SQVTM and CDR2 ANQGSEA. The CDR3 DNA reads TGCAGCGTTGAAGATCTATCGTACGAGCAGTACTTC. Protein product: CSVEDLSYEQYF.

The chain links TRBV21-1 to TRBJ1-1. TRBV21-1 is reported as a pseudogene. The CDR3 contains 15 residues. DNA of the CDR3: TGTGCCAGCAGCAATAACGGGATGGTGAACACTGAAGCTTTCTTT. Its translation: CASSNNGMVNTEAFF.

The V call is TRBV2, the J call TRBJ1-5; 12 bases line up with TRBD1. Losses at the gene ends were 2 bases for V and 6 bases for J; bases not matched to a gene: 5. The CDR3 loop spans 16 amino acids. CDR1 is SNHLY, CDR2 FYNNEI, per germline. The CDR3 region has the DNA TGTGCCAGCAGTGAACAGGGACAGGGGGCGAGTCAGCCCCAGCATTTT. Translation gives CASSEQGQGASQPQHF.

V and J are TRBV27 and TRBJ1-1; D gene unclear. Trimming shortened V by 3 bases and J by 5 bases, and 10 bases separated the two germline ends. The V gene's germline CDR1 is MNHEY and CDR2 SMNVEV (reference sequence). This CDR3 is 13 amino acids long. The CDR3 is CASSFPGGTEAFF. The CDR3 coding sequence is TGTGCCAGCAGTTTCCCCGGAGGAACTGAAGCTTTCTTT.

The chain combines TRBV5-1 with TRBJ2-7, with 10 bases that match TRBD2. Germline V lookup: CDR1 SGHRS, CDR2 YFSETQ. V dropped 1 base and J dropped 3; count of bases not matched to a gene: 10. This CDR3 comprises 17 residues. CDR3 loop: CASSLLLAGVGSYEQYF. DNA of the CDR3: TGCGCCAGCAGCTTGCTGCTAGCGGGAGTGGGGAGCTACGAGCAGTACTTC.

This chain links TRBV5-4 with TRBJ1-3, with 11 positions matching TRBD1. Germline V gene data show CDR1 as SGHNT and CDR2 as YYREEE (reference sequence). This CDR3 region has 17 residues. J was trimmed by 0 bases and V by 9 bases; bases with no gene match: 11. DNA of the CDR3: TGTGCCACTGGACAGGGGGCGACTCCAGTCTCTGGAAACACCATATATTTT. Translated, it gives CATGQGATPVSGNTIYF.

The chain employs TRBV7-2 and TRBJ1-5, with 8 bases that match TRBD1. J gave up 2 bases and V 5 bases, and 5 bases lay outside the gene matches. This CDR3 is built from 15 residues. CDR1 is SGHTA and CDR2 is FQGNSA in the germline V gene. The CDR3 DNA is TGTACCAGCAGCCAATACAGGGGGGGCAATCAGCCCCAGCATTTT. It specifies CTSSQYRGGNQPQHF.

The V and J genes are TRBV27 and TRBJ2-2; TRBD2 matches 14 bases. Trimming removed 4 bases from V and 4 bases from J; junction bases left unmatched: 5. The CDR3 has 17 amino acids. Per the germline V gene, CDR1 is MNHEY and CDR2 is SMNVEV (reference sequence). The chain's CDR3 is CASSSMTSGRATGELFF. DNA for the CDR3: TGTGCCAGCAGTTCGATGACTAGCGGGAGGGCCACCGGGGAGCTGTTTTTT.

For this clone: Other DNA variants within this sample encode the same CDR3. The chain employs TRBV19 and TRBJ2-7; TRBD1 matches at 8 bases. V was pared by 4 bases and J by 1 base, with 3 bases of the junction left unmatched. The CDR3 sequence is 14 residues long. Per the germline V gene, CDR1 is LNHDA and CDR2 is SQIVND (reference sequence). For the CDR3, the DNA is TGTGCCAGTAGTAGAACAGGGGGGTCCTACGAGCAGTACTTC. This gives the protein CASSRTGGSYEQYF.

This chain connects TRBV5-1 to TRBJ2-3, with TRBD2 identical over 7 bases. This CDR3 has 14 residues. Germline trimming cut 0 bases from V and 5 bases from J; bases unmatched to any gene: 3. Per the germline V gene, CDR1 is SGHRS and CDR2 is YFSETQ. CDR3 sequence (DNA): TGCGCCAGCAGCTTGGGGCGGGAGAAAGATACGCAGTATTTT. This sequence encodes CASSLGREKDTQYF.

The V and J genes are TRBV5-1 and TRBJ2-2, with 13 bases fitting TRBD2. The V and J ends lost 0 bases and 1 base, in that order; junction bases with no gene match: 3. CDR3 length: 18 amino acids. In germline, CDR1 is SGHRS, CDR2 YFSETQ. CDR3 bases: TGCGCCAGCAGCTTGGGGGGACTAGCGGGAAGGAACACCGGGGAGCTGTTTTTT. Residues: CASSLGGLAGRNTGELFF.

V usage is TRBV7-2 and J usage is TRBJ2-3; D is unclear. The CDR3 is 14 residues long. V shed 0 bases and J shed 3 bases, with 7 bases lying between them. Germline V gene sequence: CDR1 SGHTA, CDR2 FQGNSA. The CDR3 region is CASSLAQVTDTQYF. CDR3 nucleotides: TGTGCCAGCAGCTTAGCTCAGGTTACAGATACGCAGTATTTT.

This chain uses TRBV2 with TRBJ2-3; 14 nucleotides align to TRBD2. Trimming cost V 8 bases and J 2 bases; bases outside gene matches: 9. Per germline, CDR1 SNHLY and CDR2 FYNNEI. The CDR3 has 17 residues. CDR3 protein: CASRPGLAGAATDTQYF. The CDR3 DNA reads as TGTGCCAGCCGCCCGGGACTAGCGGGAGCAGCCACAGATACGCAGTATTTT.